These 12 T cell receptor beta chains share one sample of origin, sequenced in a study of T cells after yellow fever vaccination. One entry per CDR3 protein, called by TCRdb with MiXCR from the 5' RACE reads. The profile shows a few hundred thousand distinct CDR3 sequences, under 7.5% of them singletons. The input for sequencing was PBMCs, taken 5 days after the yellow fever booster vaccination. Receptors were obtained from a man aged 30-40 years who received the YFV17D yellow fever vaccine.

This clonotype was observed many times. This chain joins TRBV30 and TRBJ1-6; 7 positions match TRBD1. CDR1 and CDR2 from the germline V gene are GTSNPN and SVGIG (reference sequence). The CDR3 consists of 15 residues. The J segment lost 9 bases and the V segment lost 1 base, leaving 9 bases of the junction unmatched. The chain's CDR3 is CAWSDNRGWGSPLHF. The DNA for the CDR3 is TGTGCCTGGAGTGATAACAGGGGATGGGGTTCACCCCTCCACTTT.

The chain recombines TRBV7-8 with TRBJ2-1; the match to TRBD1 covers 7 bases. CDR3 length equals 14 residues. Germline-derived CDR1 and CDR2 are SGHVS and FQNEAQ. V dropped 6 bases and J dropped 10; count of bases not matched to a gene: 12. The CDR3, as DNA: TGTGCCAGCAGTTATCGAACACTGACAGGGGAGCAGTTCTTC. This codes for CASSYRTLTGEQFF.

This chain links TRBV4-3 with TRBJ1-1, with D tentatively TRBD1 (5 bases). The CDR3 spans 14 residues. V lost 3 bases to trimming and J lost 1 base, with 9 bases between them. Germline CDR1 reads LGHNA; CDR2 reads YSLEER. The CDR3 sequence is CASSQDTKNTEAFF. The CDR3 nucleotides read TGCGCCAGCAGCCAGGACACCAAGAACACTGAAGCTTTCTTT.

This clonotype showed up just a few times. The rearrangement uses TRBV6-1 and TRBJ2-5, with a possible D match to TRBD1 (6 bases). The CDR3 contains 15 residues. Trimming removed 3 bases from V and 3 bases from J, with 14 bases in between. CDR1 is MNHNS, CDR2 SASEGT, per germline. The CDR3 sequence: CASSDPGHGKETQYF. The DNA for the CDR3 is TGTGCCAGCAGTGATCCGGGACACGGTAAAGAGACCCAGTACTTC.

This clonotype was detected a few times. Sequence at one end of the junction differs from germline and may be a read error. The chain combines TRBV7-7 with TRBJ2-1; 11 positions match TRBD2. Germline V gene data show CDR1 as SSHAT and CDR2 as FNYEAQ (reference sequence). This CDR3 has 15 amino acids. The CDR3 reads CASSTIAGGNNEQFF. The DNA of the CDR3 is TGTGCTAGCAGCACGATAGCGGGAGGGAACAATGAGCAGTTCTTC.

This clonotype was observed a few times. The chain employs TRBV30 and TRBJ2-7, with TRBD1 matching 9 bases. CDR3 length: 16 amino acids. Losses at the gene ends were 3 bases for V and 2 bases for J; bases not matched to a gene: 11. CDR1 and CDR2 (germline): GTSNPN, SVGIG (reference sequence). Here the CDR3 reads CAWRGGGQGITYEQYF. Written as DNA, the CDR3 is TGTGCCTGGAGAGGGGGCGGACAGGGGATCACCTACGAGCAGTACTTC. The full variable domain, completed using reference TRBV30 and TRBJ2-7, is SQTIHQWPATLVQPVGSPLSLECTVEGTSNPNLYWYRQAAGRGLQLLFYSVGIGQISSEVPQNLSASRPQDRQFILSSKKLLLSDSGFYLCAWRGGGQGITYEQYFGPGTRLTVT.

This clonotype came up many times. The J gene is TRBJ2-2, the V gene TRBV29-1; 10 nucleotides line up with TRBD2. Germline CDR1 SQVTM, CDR2 ANQGSEA. Losses at the gene ends were 6 bases for V and 5 bases for J; bases not matched to a gene: 12. CDR3 length: 16 residues. The CDR3 bases are TGCAGCGTCAGCCCACTAGCGGGAAAGAGGACCGGGGAGCTGTTTTTT. It yields the protein CSVSPLAGKRTGELFF.

This clonotype was found many times. The CDR3 DNA reads TGTGCCAGCAGCGCTAACGGGAGGCGCAATCAGCCCCAGCATTTT. This sequence encodes CASSANGRRNQPQHF. This chain uses TRBV7-2 with TRBJ1-5; D is ambiguous. Trimming cost V 5 bases and J 2 bases, with 13 bases left between them. The germline V gene has CDR1 SGHTA and CDR2 FQGNSA. The CDR3 length is 15 residues.

This clonotype occurred many times. The gene calls are TRBV5-4 and TRBJ2-5; no reliable D call. The CDR3 contains 12 residues. Germline V CDR1 and CDR2: SGHNT, YYREEE (reference sequence). The V end was cut by 7 bases, the J end by 3 bases, with 10 bases between. CDR3 residues: CASLPSKETQYF. For the CDR3, the DNA is TGTGCCAGCCTCCCATCTAAAGAGACCCAGTACTTC.

The genes are TRBV28 and TRBJ2-7; D is perhaps TRBD2 (7 bases). CDR1 and CDR2 (germline): MDHEN, SYDVKM. The CDR3 extends over 14 amino acids. V dropped 6 bases and J dropped 1 base, with 13 bases sitting between them. The CDR3 loop reads CASSWGGASYEQYF. The CDR3, as DNA: TGTGCCAGCAGCTGGGGGGGCGCTTCCTACGAGCAGTACTTC. Drawing the rest from reference TRBV28 and TRBJ2-7, the complete variable domain is DVKVTQSSRYLVKRTGEKVFLECVQDMDHENMFWYRQDPGLGLRLIYFSYDVKMKEKGDIPEGYSVSREKKERFSLILESASTNQTSMYLCASSWGGASYEQYFGPGTRLTVT.

In its sample, this clonotype was seen many times. The chain couples TRBV24-1 to TRBJ1-5; TRBD1 is a possible D gene (6 bases). CDR1 KGHDR and CDR2 SFDVKD come from the germline V gene. The CDR3 is 13 amino acids. The V end lost 9 bases, the J end lost 3 bases, and 11 bases lay between the germline ends. CDR3 nucleotide sequence: TGTGCCACCGGAGGGGGAGCCAATCAGCCCCAGCATTTT. This sequence encodes CATGGGANQPQHF.

This clonotype has only a few counts. This rearrangement joins TRBV6-1 to TRBJ1-2, with no clear D. The CDR3 consists of 14 residues. Between the trimmed V and J ends, which lost 2 bases and 3 bases, there was a span of 10 bases. CDR1 and CDR2 (germline): MNHNS, SASEGT. The CDR3 sequence is CASSEQWSYYGYTF. In DNA, the CDR3 is TGTGCCAGCAGTGAACAGTGGTCCTACTATGGCTACACCTTC.